The entry that follows covers one T cell receptor (beta chain) sequence. There is no known antigen for this receptor. Nothing much larger sits one base from this clone, and base qualities are not available. This sample is part of a study of T cells in Graves' hyperthyroidism and ophthalmopathy (dated by TCRdb to the late 2010s). At the level of the whole study: Peripheral blood samples were taken at the time of initial diagnosis, prior to any treatment. TCR V-J signatures able to tell the groups apart were searched for in a discovery cohort of 100 or so patients, of whom approximately 40 had Graves' ophthalmopathy and around 58 had stable Graves' hyperthyroidism. Prospective prediction of ophthalmopathy was tested in an independent validation cohort of some 19 hyperthyroidism patients and around 16 patients who later progressed to ophthalmopathy. For training and testing, the 100 patients in the discovery cohort were randomly divided in a 7:3 ratio. In six Graves' hyperthyroidism patients, the study also compared T-cell repertoires from thyroid tissue with T-cell repertoires from blood. Following sampling, methimazole starting at 30 mg daily was given to hyperthyroidism patients, and high-dose intravenous methylprednisolone was given to ophthalmopathy patients. TCR Vbeta CDR3 sequencing of 120 to 150 peripheral blood samples (43 ophthalmopathy, under 80 hyperthyroidism and about 17 progressor patients) is reported in the paper.

A patient counted as having stable Graves' hyperthyroidism if no progression to ophthalmopathy occurred over 18 months of follow-up. The hyperthyroidism patients were between 18 and 65 years old and newly diagnosed, with a disease duration of less than 2 months. Any patient with an uncontrolled infection, another autoimmune disease, pregnancy or lactation was excluded. Diagnoses relied on clinical symptoms, serum thyroxine and TRAb, thyroid ultrasound and orbital computed tomography. PBMCs were isolated from 7.5 to 10 ml of fresh peripheral blood by Ficoll-Paque density gradient centrifugation. Trizol reagent was used to extract total RNA, and RNA quality was then checked on an Agilent 2100 Bioanalyzer. TCR beta CDR3 regions were amplified from RNA transcripts. A first-round RT-PCR of the TCR CDR3 used the HTBI primer set with the Qiagen OneStep RT-PCR kit. A second multiplex PCR round built the libraries, followed by size selection and purification. The libraries were sequenced on an Illumina HiSeq2000 using paired-end 100 bp reads. In the source study's methods: SOAPnuke was used to process the raw data, throwing out any read that contained adapters or uncalled bases, had a mean Phred below 15, or lacked an exact constant-primer or identifier match. High-quality paired reads were merged using COPE v1.2.5, and each unique nucleotide sequence was defined as a clonotype. MiTCR v1.1 was used to align the clonotypes against IMGT TRBV, TRBD and TRBJ reference segments. Analysis was restricted to V-J combinations with a frequency above 0.0001, which covered over 98% of repertoires. The TCS score was defined as the ratio of F50 (clonal expansion) to E x V (chaos), calculated using BLOSUM62-based TCRdist between CDR3 peptides within each V-J. Welch's t-statistics and random forest reduced several hundred V-J features to 13, which were used in a naive Bayes classifier (R e1071). Through fastp at Q25 and MiXCR, TCRdb rebuilt clones from the public reads, retaining in-frame beta chains. Rows with a matching CDR3 protein are joined into one entry that keeps the most common DNA and genes. Clone size and V and J calls follow TCRdb, not the original study. In all, the sample holds 300,000 to 400,000 distinct CDR3 sequences, and around 23% of those were seen once. Clones ranked in the top ten supply around half of the sample.

Overall study outcomes, separate from this receptor: Most expanded thyroid clonotypes (frequency above 0.001) were also detected in blood, a finding suggesting that blood repertoires may reflect thyroid immune responses. In validation, the model predicted progression to ophthalmopathy a median of 6.5 months before onset, with 65% to 71% sensitivity and 72.22% specificity. In cross-validation, a model built on a 13 V-J signature told ophthalmopathy apart from stable hyperthyroidism with approximately 90% sensitivity and roughly 81% specificity, and in testing the same model reached 80%/75%. Sample size was not statistically predetermined, and investigators were not blinded to group allocation.

V loses 6 bases at its end and J loses 0 bases; junction bases beyond the gene matches: 5. The germline V gene yields SQVTM for CDR1 and ANQGSEA for CDR2. The CDR3, cysteine through phenylalanine, is 15 amino acids long. Just the 45-base CDR3 DNA is kept, in frame starting at base 1. This receptor was obtained from a woman aged 50 to 60 with Graves' hyperthyroidism. The rearranged chain carries TRBV29-1 and TRBJ2-3; TRBD2 matches 11 bases in the middle. The source material was blood. At the DNA level, the sequence is TGCAGCGTCGGGACTAGCGGAGACAGCACAGATACGCAGTATTTT. Its translation reads: CSVGTSGDSTDTQYF.